The rows below give T cell receptor beta chains drawn from one sample of a study of cytomegalovirus exposure and HLA in healthy donors. Some clones are missing from TCRdb's copy, which holds only in-frame ones; the method was immunoSEQ multiplex PCR. The table records roughly 200,000 clones, approximately 86% of them present only once. The sequencing sample was made of PBMCs. The receptors here all came from a young man in good health and CMV-seropositive. Each CDR3 is given with its conserved first and last residue. A D gene is named only where the DNA matches it firmly.

V gene	D gene	J gene	CDR3 protein
TRBV29-1	NA	TRBJ1-1	CSVLGSKSGMNTEAFF
TRBV5-1	NA	TRBJ2-6	CASSLALDISPGANVLTF
TRBV7-2	NA	TRBJ2-7	CASSPHGGPYEQYF
TRBV18	TRBD2	TRBJ2-3	CASSGLAGVGTDTQYF
TRBV10-3	TRBD2	TRBJ2-7	CAITGTSGSPGEQYF
TRBV6-1	NA	TRBJ1-2	CASSGDGGGHNNYGYTF
TRBV19	NA	TRBJ1-1	CASSLNPTGGTEAFF
TRBV6-5	NA	TRBJ2-7	CASSYRTSGAAYEQYF
TRBV29-1	TRBD2	TRBJ2-1	CSGKLAGGNEQFF
TRBV6-6	TRBD1	TRBJ1-1	CASSYSGTVGTEAFF
TRBV6-5	NA	TRBJ2-7	CASSPGPNFYEQYF
TRBV6-1	NA	TRBJ1-6	CASSVNGVQGIGSPLHF
TRBV30	NA	TRBJ2-5	CAWSAGQETQYF
TRBV11-3	NA	TRBJ1-4	CASSLFGRVEKLFF
TRBV6-5	NA	TRBJ1-4	CASSYDRTNEKLFF
TRBV5-8	NA	TRBJ2-3	CASSLGFGTDTQYF
TRBV6-5	TRBD1	TRBJ1-1	CASSQGGLNTEAFF
TRBV2	TRBD2	TRBJ2-3	CATQTGGAWGTDTQYF
TRBV6-5	NA	TRBJ1-5	CASSYSSGQPQHF
TRBV5-1	TRBD2	TRBJ2-5	CASSFDGLLAGGETQYF
TRBV4-3	TRBD1	TRBJ1-1	CASSQDLDHRGLEAFF
TRBV7-9	NA	TRBJ1-4	CASSGRTAELFF
TRBV2	TRBD1	TRBJ2-7	CASRTGQGSYEQYF
TRBV6-1	NA	TRBJ1-6	CASINRSYNSPLHF